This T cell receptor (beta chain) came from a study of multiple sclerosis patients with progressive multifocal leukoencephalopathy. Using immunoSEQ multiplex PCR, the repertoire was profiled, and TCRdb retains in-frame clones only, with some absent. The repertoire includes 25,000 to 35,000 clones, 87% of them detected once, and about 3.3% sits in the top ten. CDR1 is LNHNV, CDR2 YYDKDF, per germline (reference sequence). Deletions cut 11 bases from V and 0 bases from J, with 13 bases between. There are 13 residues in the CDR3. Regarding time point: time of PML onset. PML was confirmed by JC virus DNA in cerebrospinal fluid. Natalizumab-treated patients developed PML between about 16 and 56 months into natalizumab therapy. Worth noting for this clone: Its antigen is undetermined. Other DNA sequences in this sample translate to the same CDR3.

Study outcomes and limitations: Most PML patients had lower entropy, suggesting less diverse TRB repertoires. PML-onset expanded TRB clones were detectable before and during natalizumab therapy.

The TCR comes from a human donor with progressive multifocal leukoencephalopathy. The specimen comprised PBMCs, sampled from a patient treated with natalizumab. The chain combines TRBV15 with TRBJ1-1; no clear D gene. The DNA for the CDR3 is TGTGCCTCTCGACATATTGTGAACACTGAAGCTTTCTTT. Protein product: CASRHIVNTEAFF.